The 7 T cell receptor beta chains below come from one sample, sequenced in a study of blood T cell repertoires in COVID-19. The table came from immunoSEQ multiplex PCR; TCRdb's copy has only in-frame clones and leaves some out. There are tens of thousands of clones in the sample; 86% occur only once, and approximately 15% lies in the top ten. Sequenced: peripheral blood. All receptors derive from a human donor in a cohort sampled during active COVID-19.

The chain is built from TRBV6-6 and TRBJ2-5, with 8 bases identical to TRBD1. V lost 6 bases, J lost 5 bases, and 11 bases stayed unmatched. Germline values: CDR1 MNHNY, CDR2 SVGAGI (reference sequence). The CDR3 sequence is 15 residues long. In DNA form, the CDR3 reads TGTGCCAGCAGCCTGGGGGACAGGTTTTGGGAGACCCAGTACTTC. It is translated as CASSLGDRFWETQYF.

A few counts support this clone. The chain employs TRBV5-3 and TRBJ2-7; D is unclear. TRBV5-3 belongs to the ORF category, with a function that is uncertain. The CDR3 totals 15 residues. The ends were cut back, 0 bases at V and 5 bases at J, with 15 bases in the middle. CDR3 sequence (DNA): TGTGCCAGAAGCTTGGAAACGTCTAGGATTCACGAGCAGTACTTC. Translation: CARSLETSRIHEQYF.

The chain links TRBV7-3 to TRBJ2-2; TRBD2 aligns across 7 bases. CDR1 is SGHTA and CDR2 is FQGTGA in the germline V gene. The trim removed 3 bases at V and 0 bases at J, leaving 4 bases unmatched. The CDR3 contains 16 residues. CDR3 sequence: CASSLTSLPNTGELFF. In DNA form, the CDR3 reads TGTGCCAGCAGCTTGACTAGCCTACCGAACACCGGGGAGCTGTTTTTT.

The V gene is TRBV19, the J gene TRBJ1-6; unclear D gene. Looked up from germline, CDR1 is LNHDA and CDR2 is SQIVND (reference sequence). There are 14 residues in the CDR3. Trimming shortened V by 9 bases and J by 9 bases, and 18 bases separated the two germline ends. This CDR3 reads CASSTTARGSPLHF. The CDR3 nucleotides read TGTGCCAGCTCTACGACCGCGCGCGGTTCACCCCTCCACTTT.

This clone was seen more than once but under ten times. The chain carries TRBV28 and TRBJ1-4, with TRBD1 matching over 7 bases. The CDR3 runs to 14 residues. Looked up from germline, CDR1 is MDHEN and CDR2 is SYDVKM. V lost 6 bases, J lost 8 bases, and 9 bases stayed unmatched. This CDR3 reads CASSLQGKGEKLFF. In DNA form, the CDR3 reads TGTGCCAGCAGCCTACAGGGGAAAGGGGAAAAACTGTTTTTT.

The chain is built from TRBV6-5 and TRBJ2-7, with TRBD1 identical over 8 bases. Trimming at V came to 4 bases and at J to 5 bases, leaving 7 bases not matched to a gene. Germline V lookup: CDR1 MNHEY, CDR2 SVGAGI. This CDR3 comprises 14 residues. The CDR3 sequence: CASSWTGLVNEQYF. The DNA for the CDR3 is TGTGCCAGCAGTTGGACAGGGCTTGTGAACGAGCAGTACTTC.

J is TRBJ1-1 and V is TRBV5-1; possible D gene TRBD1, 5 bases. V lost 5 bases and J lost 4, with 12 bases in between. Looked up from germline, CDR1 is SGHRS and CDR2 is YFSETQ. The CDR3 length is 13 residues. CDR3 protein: CASSSIQGTEAFF. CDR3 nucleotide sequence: TGCGCCAGCAGTTCTATTCAGGGCACTGAAGCTTTCTTT.